This T cell receptor (beta chain) was sequenced in a study of early stage breast cancer tumors. As for the study in general: About eight ER+/PR+/HER2- tumors were invasive ductal; four were invasive lobular.

Study findings and constraints: Compared with adjacent normal breast, tumors showed roughly 2.5-fold denser, more clonal T cells.

Profiled with immunoSEQ multiplex PCR; TCRdb holds only in-frame clones, not every one. The sample includes fewer than 80,000 clones, about 85% seen only once; the top ten take around 4.7%. Only one count was recorded for this clone. Its antigen remains unknown. The specimen sequenced was blood. This receptor was taken from a person in their 40s with breast cancer.

The chain's CDR3 is CASSPLVANTEAFF. The CDR3 DNA reads TGTGCCAGCAGCCCCTTAGTCGCGAACACTGAAGCTTTCTTT. The genes are TRBV6-1 and TRBJ1-1; D remains ambiguous. Germline V gives CDR1 MNHNS, CDR2 SASEGT. The CDR3 totals 14 residues. The ends were cut back, 6 bases at V and 1 base at J, with 12 bases in the middle.